Given below is one T cell receptor (beta chain) in context. The data derive from a study of OX40 agonist ivuxolimab in advanced cancers. Across the study: Every 2 weeks, patients received ivuxolimab intravenously, dosed at 0.01 to 10 mg/kg.

Systemic immunosuppression or a history of autoimmune disease excluded patients. Clones were read by immunoSEQ multiplex PCR, and TCRdb kept only the in-frame ones, dropping some. The sample lists 90,000 to 100,000 clones, approximately 94% occurring once. Trimming cost V 7 bases and J 1 base; bases outside gene matches: 9. The CDR3 sequence is 15 residues long. The germline gives CDR1 MNHEY, CDR2 SVGAGI. The rearrangement joins TRBV6-5 to TRBJ1-1; 7 nucleotides match TRBD1. The sample was CD4+ or CD8+ T cells sorted from blood, taken in a trial of the OX40 agonist ivuxolimab. The receptor comes from an adult with an advanced solid tumor such as melanoma, head and neck, liver or kidney cancer. The CDR3 region is CASMGDREGNTEAFF. CDR3 sequence (DNA): TGTGCCAGCATGGGAGACAGGGAGGGGAACACTGAAGCTTTCTTT.